These T cell receptor beta chains were read from a single sample in a study of TIL therapy for anti-PD-1-resistant metastatic lung cancer. The data were produced by immunoSEQ multiplex PCR, yet TCRdb's version contains in-frame clones alone and is incomplete. Here the sample spans 54,000 or so clones, around 86% being singletons. Sequences were derived from blood, sampled at baseline. The receptors come from a person aged 25-85 years with non-small cell lung cancer. CDR3s include the opening cysteine and the closing phenylalanine or tryptophan. The D gene is left open where the match is weak. A row's size may be missing; if present it is once, few, many or a size class.

D gene: TRBD1; clone size: .; J gene: TRBJ1-2; V gene: TRBV18; CDR3 protein: CASSPRGEPGYTF; CDR3 DNA: TGTGCCAGCTCACCCAGGGGGGAGCCCGGCTACACCTTC
D gene: .; clone size: .; J gene: TRBJ1-1; V gene: TRBV27; CDR3 protein: CASSLNGPNTEAFF; CDR3 DNA: TGTGCCAGCAGTTTAAATGGTCCGAACACTGAAGCTTTCTTT
D gene: .; clone size: .; J gene: TRBJ1-3; V gene: TRBV7-2; CDR3 protein: CASSPRASSGNTIYF; CDR3 DNA: TGTGCCAGCAGCCCCCGGGCTTCCTCTGGAAACACCATATATTTT
D gene: TRBD1; clone size: once; J gene: TRBJ2-7; V gene: TRBV6-1; CDR3 protein: CASSVPTLPTGEEQYF; CDR3 DNA: TGTGCCAGCAGTGTCCCAACTTTGCCGACAGGGGAAGAGCAGTACTTC
D gene: TRBD1; clone size: once; J gene: TRBJ1-4; V gene: TRBV5-5; CDR3 protein: CASSWDREGNEKLFF; CDR3 DNA: TGTGCCAGCAGCTGGGACAGGGAGGGTAATGAAAAACTGTTTTTT
D gene: .; clone size: .; J gene: TRBJ2-2; V gene: TRBV27; CDR3 protein: CASSRVNTGELFF; CDR3 DNA: TGTGCCAGCAGTCGGGTGAACACCGGGGAGCTGTTTTTT
D gene: .; clone size: once; J gene: TRBJ2-7; V gene: TRBV5-1; CDR3 protein: CASRVGSSTYEQYF; CDR3 DNA: TGCGCCAGCAGAGTCGGGAGTTCAACCTACGAGCAGTACTTC
D gene: TRBD1; clone size: .; J gene: TRBJ1-1; V gene: TRBV9; CDR3 protein: CASSVGTWDRGSAFF; CDR3 DNA: TGTGCCAGCAGCGTAGGAACATGGGACAGGGGGTCAGCTTTCTTT
D gene: .; clone size: .; J gene: TRBJ2-2; V gene: TRBV21-1; CDR3 protein: CASSKAQGEMNTGELFF; CDR3 DNA: TGTGCCAGCAGCAAAGCGCAAGGTGAGATGAACACCGGGGAGCTGTTTTTT
D gene: .; clone size: .; J gene: TRBJ2-7; V gene: TRBV18; CDR3 protein: CASSRDGYSYEQYF; CDR3 DNA: TGTGCCAGCTCCAGGGACGGATACTCCTACGAGCAGTACTTC
D gene: TRBD1; clone size: few; J gene: TRBJ1-2; V gene: TRBV6-5; CDR3 protein: CASSYAGQGIGGYTF; CDR3 DNA: TGTGCCAGCAGTTACGCGGGACAGGGGATAGGCGGCTACACCTTC
D gene: TRBD2; clone size: once; J gene: TRBJ2-3; V gene: TRBV19; CDR3 protein: CASSTLLAGGPGDTQYF; CDR3 DNA: TGTGCCAGTAGTACGTTACTAGCGGGAGGGCCGGGAGATACGCAGTATTTT
D gene: .; clone size: .; J gene: TRBJ1-2; V gene: TRBV5-6; CDR3 protein: CASRPGLDGYTF; CDR3 DNA: TGTGCCAGCAGGCCGGGACTGGATGGCTACACCTTC
D gene: TRBD1; clone size: .; J gene: TRBJ1-5; V gene: TRBV10-1; CDR3 protein: CASSAGTGAPQPQHF; CDR3 DNA: TGCGCCAGCAGTGCCGGGACAGGGGCGCCTCAGCCCCAGCATTTT
D gene: TRBD2; clone size: .; J gene: TRBJ2-1; V gene: TRBV24-1; CDR3 protein: CATSAAGGSGSYNEQFF; CDR3 DNA: TGTGCCACCAGTGCCGCGGGGGGTAGCGGTTCCTACAATGAGCAGTTCTTC
D gene: .; clone size: .; J gene: TRBJ2-7; V gene: TRBV7-9; CDR3 protein: CASSSRLGLDHEQYF; CDR3 DNA: TGTGCCAGCAGCTCCCGCCTTGGGCTAGACCACGAGCAGTACTTC
D gene: TRBD1; clone size: .; J gene: TRBJ2-7; V gene: TRBV2; CDR3 protein: CASSPGTGPWEQYF; CDR3 DNA: TGTGCCAGCAGCCCCGGGACAGGGCCGTGGGAGCAGTACTTC
D gene: TRBD1; clone size: .; J gene: TRBJ2-7; V gene: TRBV5-4; CDR3 protein: CASSLGNRGQYEQYF; CDR3 DNA: TGTGCCAGCAGCTTGGGCAACAGGGGCCAATACGAGCAGTACTTC
D gene: TRBD1; clone size: .; J gene: TRBJ1-2; V gene: TRBV12-5; CDR3 protein: CASGQDREIYGYTF; CDR3 DNA: TGTGCTAGTGGTCAGGACAGGGAAATTTATGGCTACACCTTC
D gene: .; clone size: .; J gene: TRBJ1-5; V gene: TRBV6-1; CDR3 protein: CASSEALQASNQPQHF; CDR3 DNA: TGTGCCAGCAGTGAAGCGCTGCAGGCAAGCAATCAGCCCCAGCATTTT
D gene: .; clone size: few; J gene: TRBJ2-2; V gene: TRBV11-2; CDR3 protein: CASSLDQLSWELFF; CDR3 DNA: TGTGCCAGCAGCTTAGACCAACTTTCCTGGGAGCTGTTTTTT
D gene: .; clone size: .; J gene: TRBJ2-5; V gene: TRBV7-6; CDR3 protein: CASSTRMQETQYF; CDR3 DNA: TGTGCCAGCAGCACCAGGATGCAAGAGACCCAGTACTTC
D gene: .; clone size: .; J gene: TRBJ1-6; V gene: TRBV28; CDR3 protein: CAIRSRVESSPLHF; CDR3 DNA: TGTGCCATCCGTTCAAGGGTCGAAAGTTCACCCCTCCACTTT
D gene: TRBD1; clone size: .; J gene: TRBJ1-1; V gene: TRBV4-1; CDR3 protein: CASSQDETGSYTEAFF; CDR3 DNA: TGCGCCAGCAGCCAAGATGAGACAGGGAGCTACACTGAAGCTTTCTTT
D gene: .; clone size: few; J gene: TRBJ2-2; V gene: TRBV5-1; CDR3 protein: CASSPDRGYTGELFF; CDR3 DNA: TGCGCCAGCAGCCCGGATCGCGGGTACACCGGGGAGCTGTTTTTT
D gene: .; clone size: .; J gene: TRBJ1-5; V gene: TRBV24-1; CDR3 protein: CATSTYTGPSNQPQHF; CDR3 DNA: TGTGCCACCAGTACTTATACAGGGCCGAGCAATCAGCCCCAGCATTTT
D gene: .; clone size: .; J gene: TRBJ2-7; V gene: TRBV3-1/TRBV3-2; CDR3 protein: CASNPGRGEQYF; CDR3 DNA: TGTGCCAGCAACCCGGGGCGGGGCGAGCAGTACTTC
D gene: .; clone size: .; J gene: TRBJ2-6; V gene: TRBV10-3; CDR3 protein: CAAKDPTHSALSGANVLTF; CDR3 DNA: TGTGCCGCCAAAGACCCGACGCATTCAGCGCTCTCTGGGGCCAACGTCCTGACTTTC
D gene: TRBD2; clone size: once; J gene: TRBJ2-1; V gene: TRBV4-1; CDR3 protein: CASSQGTLSGGGRTWQFF; CDR3 DNA: TGCGCCAGCAGCCAGGGCACCCTTAGCGGGGGGGGCCGCACTTGGCAGTTCTTC
D gene: .; clone size: .; J gene: TRBJ1-2; V gene: TRBV19; CDR3 protein: CASSIEGAFYGYTF; CDR3 DNA: TGTGCCAGTAGTATAGAGGGCGCCTTCTATGGCTACACCTTC
D gene: .; clone size: .; J gene: TRBJ2-7; V gene: TRBV14; CDR3 protein: CASSQGQGSGSYEQYF; CDR3 DNA: TGTGCCAGCAGCCAAGGGCAAGGCAGTGGCTCCTACGAGCAGTACTTC
D gene: .; clone size: once; J gene: TRBJ1-6; V gene: TRBV19; CDR3 protein: CASRDSIDSYNSPLHF; CDR3 DNA: TGTGCCAGTAGAGACTCCATTGACTCCTATAATTCACCCCTCCACTTT
D gene: .; clone size: .; J gene: TRBJ2-1; V gene: TRBV12-3/TRBV12-4; CDR3 protein: CASSFRAAVTQFF; CDR3 DNA: TGTGCCAGCAGTTTCCGAGCCGCGGTCACGCAGTTCTTC
D gene: .; clone size: .; J gene: TRBJ2-1; V gene: TRBV3-1/TRBV3-2; CDR3 protein: CASSQVNYEQFF; CDR3 DNA: TGTGCCAGCAGCCAAGTCAACTATGAGCAGTTCTTC
D gene: TRBD1; clone size: .; J gene: TRBJ2-2; V gene: TRBV6-5; CDR3 protein: CAGWDRGTSGELFF; CDR3 DNA: TGTGCCGGATGGGACAGGGGAACGTCCGGGGAGCTGTTTTTT
D gene: TRBD2; clone size: .; J gene: TRBJ2-2; V gene: TRBV27; CDR3 protein: CASTPRSGSVTGELFF; CDR3 DNA: TGTGCCAGCACCCCTAGAAGCGGGAGTGTAACCGGGGAGCTGTTTTTT
D gene: .; clone size: .; J gene: TRBJ1-6; V gene: TRBV5-1; CDR3 protein: CATKTDIYNSPLHF; CDR3 DNA: TGCGCCACCAAGACGGATATCTATAATTCACCCCTCCACTTT
D gene: .; clone size: .; J gene: TRBJ1-1; V gene: TRBV9; CDR3 protein: CASSEGRWNTEAFF; CDR3 DNA: TGTGCCAGCAGCGAGGGACGGTGGAACACTGAAGCTTTCTTT
D gene: .; clone size: .; J gene: TRBJ2-7; V gene: TRBV21-1; CDR3 protein: CASSKDCSYEQYF; CDR3 DNA: TGTGCCAGCAGCAAAGATTGCTCCTACGAGCAGTACTTC
D gene: .; clone size: .; J gene: TRBJ2-3; V gene: TRBV10-1; CDR3 protein: CASSATDTQYF; CDR3 DNA: TGCGCCAGCAGTGCAACGGATACGCAGTATTTT
D gene: .; clone size: .; J gene: TRBJ1-1; V gene: TRBV6-5; CDR3 protein: CASSYGLGGAEAFF; CDR3 DNA: TGTGCCAGCAGTTACGGTTTAGGGGGGGCCGAAGCTTTCTTT
D gene: .; clone size: .; J gene: TRBJ2-1; V gene: TRBV7-2; CDR3 protein: CASSLTWDNEQFF; CDR3 DNA: TGTGCCAGCAGCTTAACTTGGGACAATGAGCAGTTCTTC
D gene: TRBD1; clone size: .; J gene: TRBJ1-3; V gene: TRBV5-1; CDR3 protein: CASSEQGAGNTIYF; CDR3 DNA: TGCGCCAGCAGCGAACAGGGGGCTGGAAACACCATATATTTT
D gene: TRBD2; clone size: .; J gene: TRBJ2-1; V gene: TRBV5-8; CDR3 protein: CASSLVSGLADRVGFF; CDR3 DNA: TGTGCCAGCAGCTTGGTCTCGGGACTAGCGGACAGGGTGGGGTTCTTC
D gene: TRBD2; clone size: once; J gene: TRBJ2-3; V gene: TRBV18; CDR3 protein: CASSPWTSGMTDTQYF; CDR3 DNA: TGTGCCAGCTCACCGTGGACTAGCGGTATGACAGATACGCAGTATTTT
D gene: .; clone size: .; J gene: TRBJ1-5; V gene: TRBV7-9; CDR3 protein: CASSDDQGQPQHF; CDR3 DNA: TGTGCCAGCAGCGACGATCAAGGCCAGCCCCAGCATTTT
D gene: .; clone size: .; J gene: TRBJ2-2; V gene: TRBV10-1; CDR3 protein: CASRASGAGELFF; CDR3 DNA: TGCGCCAGCAGGGCCTCCGGGGCCGGGGAGCTGTTTTTT
D gene: .; clone size: .; J gene: TRBJ1-4; V gene: TRBV27; CDR3 protein: CASSPTSRRKLFF; CDR3 DNA: TGTGCCAGCAGCCCCACTTCGAGGCGGAAACTGTTTTTT
D gene: TRBD1; clone size: .; J gene: TRBJ1-1; V gene: TRBV4-1; CDR3 protein: CASSPFGQENTEAFF; CDR3 DNA: TGCGCCAGCAGCCCTTTCGGACAGGAAAACACTGAAGCTTTCTTT
D gene: TRBD2; clone size: .; J gene: TRBJ2-7; V gene: TRBV5-4; CDR3 protein: CASSLQAGAGEQYF; CDR3 DNA: TGTGCCAGCAGCTTGCAAGCGGGAGCGGGGGAGCAGTACTTC
D gene: .; clone size: .; J gene: TRBJ1-1; V gene: TRBV10-2; CDR3 protein: CASKAGGNTEAFF; CDR3 DNA: TGCGCCAGCAAGGCGGGGGGTAACACTGAAGCTTTCTTT
D gene: TRBD2; clone size: once; J gene: TRBJ2-3; V gene: TRBV27; CDR3 protein: CATRLAGSTDTQYF; CDR3 DNA: TGTGCCACCCGACTAGCGGGAAGCACAGATACGCAGTATTTT
D gene: .; clone size: .; J gene: TRBJ2-7; V gene: TRBV28; CDR3 protein: CASSFRVFEQYF; CDR3 DNA: TGTGCCAGCAGTTTCCGAGTCTTTGAGCAGTACTTC
D gene: .; clone size: .; J gene: TRBJ2-3; V gene: TRBV27; CDR3 protein: CASRNTDTQYF; CDR3 DNA: TGTGCCAGCAGAAACACAGATACGCAGTATTTT
D gene: TRBD1; clone size: .; J gene: TRBJ1-2; V gene: TRBV6-1; CDR3 protein: CASSEPGQGIRGYGYTF; CDR3 DNA: TGTGCCAGCAGTGAACCGGGACAGGGAATTAGGGGCTATGGCTACACCTTC
D gene: TRBD2; clone size: .; J gene: TRBJ2-3; V gene: TRBV18; CDR3 protein: CASSPLASGSTDTQYF; CDR3 DNA: TGTGCCAGCTCACCTCTCGCTAGCGGGAGTACAGATACGCAGTATTTT
D gene: TRBD1; clone size: .; J gene: TRBJ2-1; V gene: TRBV25-1; CDR3 protein: CASGGQGGNEQFF; CDR3 DNA: TGTGCCAGCGGCGGACAGGGTGGAAATGAGCAGTTCTTC
D gene: TRBD1; clone size: .; J gene: TRBJ2-7; V gene: TRBV18; CDR3 protein: CASSPRQGTYEQYF; CDR3 DNA: TGTGCCAGCTCACCGCGACAGGGTACCTACGAGCAGTACTTC
D gene: .; clone size: .; J gene: TRBJ1-6; V gene: TRBV19; CDR3 protein: CASSTLGSPLHF; CDR3 DNA: TGTGCCAGCTCTACCCTGGGATCACCCCTCCACTTT
D gene: TRBD1; clone size: once; J gene: TRBJ2-7; V gene: TRBV12-5; CDR3 protein: CASGSGTGVQNEQYF; CDR3 DNA: TGTGCTAGTGGTTCCGGGACAGGGGTACAAAACGAGCAGTACTTC